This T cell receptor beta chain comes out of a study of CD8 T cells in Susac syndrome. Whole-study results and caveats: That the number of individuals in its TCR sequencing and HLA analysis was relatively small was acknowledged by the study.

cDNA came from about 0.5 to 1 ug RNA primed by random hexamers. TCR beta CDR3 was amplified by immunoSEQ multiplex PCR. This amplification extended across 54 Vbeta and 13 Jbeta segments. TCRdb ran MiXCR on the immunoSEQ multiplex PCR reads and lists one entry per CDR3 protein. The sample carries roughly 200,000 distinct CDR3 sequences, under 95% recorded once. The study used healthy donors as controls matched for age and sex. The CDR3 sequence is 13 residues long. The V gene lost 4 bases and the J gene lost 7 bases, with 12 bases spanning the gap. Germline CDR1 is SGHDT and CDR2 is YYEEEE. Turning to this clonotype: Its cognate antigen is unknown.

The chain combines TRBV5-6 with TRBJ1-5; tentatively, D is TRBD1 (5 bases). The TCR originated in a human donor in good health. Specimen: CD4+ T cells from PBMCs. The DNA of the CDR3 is TGTGCCAGCAGCCCTTACGGGGGACAGCCCCAGCATTTT. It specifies CASSPYGGQPQHF.